These 13 T cell receptor beta chains originate from one sample sequenced in a study of blood T cells in healthy people across ages. Sample-barcoded 5' priming and a J-beta primer mix drove a second PCR of roughly 7 to 11 cycles. TCRdb re-called the 5' RACE reads with MiXCR, one entry per CDR3 protein. The table lists about 640,000 distinct CDR3 sequences, 58% of them singletons. What was sequenced was blood. These TCRs come from a man in his 60s in good health.

The V gene is TRBV12-3 or TRBV12-4, the J gene TRBJ1-3; 7 bases line up with TRBD1. CDR3 length: 14 residues. V shed 5 bases, J shed 8 bases, and the junction held 9 bases outside the gene matches. The CDR3 DNA reads as TGTGCCAGCAGTCCCCGGACAGGAGGACACACCATATATTTT. The encoded protein is CASSPRTGGHTIYF.

This clonotype has only a few counts. V usage is TRBV28 and J usage is TRBJ2-7, with a tentative D call TRBD2 (5 bases). Trimming took off 9 bases at V and 1 base at J, with 10 bases between the two ends. The CDR3 is 12 residues long. CDR1 and CDR2 (germline): MDHEN, SYDVKM. CDR3: CASSVGSYEQYF. The CDR3 nucleotides are TGTGCCAGTAGCGTAGGGTCCTACGAGCAGTACTTC.

The rearrangement uses TRBV5-1 and TRBJ2-1, with 8 nucleotides matching TRBD1. V lost 1 base and J lost 7; bases outside the gene matches: 4. Germline V gene sequence: CDR1 SGHRS, CDR2 YFSETQ. This CDR3 has 14 residues. CDR3 DNA: TGCGCCAGCAGCTTGTATCAGGGGGCGAATGAGCAGTTCTTC. It yields the protein CASSLYQGANEQFF.

The DNA of the CDR3 is TGCAGTGCTAGGAGCGTGGGCAATGAGCAGTTCTTC. This sequence encodes CSARSVGNEQFF. The rearrangement uses TRBV20-1 and TRBJ2-1; D unresolved. The CDR3 loop spans 12 amino acids. Germline CDR1 and CDR2: DFQATT and SNEGSKA (reference sequence). Trimming took 3 bases from V and 6 from J, leaving 9 bases between them.

The table lists this clonotype with a few counts. The chain joins TRBV5-1 to TRBJ2-1; D ambiguous. Per the germline V gene, CDR1 is SGHRS and CDR2 is YFSETQ. V was clipped by 0 bases and J by 10 bases, with 11 bases between them. The CDR3 runs 13 residues. The CDR3 bases are TGCGCCAGCAGCTTGGGACCGACCTACGAGCAGTTCTTC. It translates to CASSLGPTYEQFF.

In this sample, this clonotype turned up a few times. This chain joins TRBV2 and TRBJ2-3; weak D call: TRBD2 (6 bases). The CDR3 covers 15 residues. With 4 bases removed from V and 6 bases from J, the gap between germline ends came to 17 bases. Germline assignment: CDR1 SNHLY and CDR2 FYNNEI. The CDR3 DNA reads as TGTGCCAGCAGTGTGAATGGTCAGGAGGGGGATACGCAGTATTTT. It yields the protein CASSVNGQEGDTQYF.

This chain links TRBV20-1 with TRBJ2-3, with 15 bases matching TRBD2. With V trimmed by 7 bases and J by 4 bases, 15 bases remained unmatched. CDR1 is DFQATT, CDR2 SNEGSKA, per germline (reference sequence). This CDR3 region has 18 residues. CDR3 amino acids: CSGGLAGGRVLGADTQYF. CDR3 bases: TGCAGTGGGGGACTAGCGGGGGGCCGGGTTTTGGGCGCAGATACGCAGTATTTT.

The chain recombines TRBV5-1 with TRBJ2-5, with TRBD2 identical over 9 bases. With V trimmed by 6 bases and J by 4 bases, 10 bases remained unmatched. CDR3 length equals 15 residues. From germline, CDR1 is SGHRS and CDR2 YFSETQ. The CDR3 DNA reads as TGCGCCAGCACCCTTATAGCGGGGGAGCGAGAGACCCAGTACTTC. Translating gives CASTLIAGERETQYF.

The V gene is TRBV5-1, the J gene TRBJ1-6, with 9 bases lining up with TRBD1. CDR3 size: 16 residues. CDR1 is SGHRS and CDR2 is YFSETQ in the germline V gene. V shed 4 bases, J shed 7 bases, and the junction held 9 bases outside the gene matches. CDR3 DNA sequence: TGCGCCAGCAGCACCAACCAGGGACAGGGAAATTCACCCCTCCACTTT. Translating it yields CASSTNQGQGNSPLHF.

V gene TRBV12-3 or TRBV12-4 combines with J gene TRBJ1-4; no definite D call. Trimming shortened V by 3 bases and J by 0 bases, and 14 bases separated the two germline ends. This CDR3 is 17 amino acids long. The CDR3 sequence is CASSFGGEISTNEKLFF. CDR3 DNA: TGTGCCAGCAGTTTCGGCGGGGAAATTTCAACTAATGAAAAACTGTTTTTT.

The chain has TRBV9 and TRBJ2-4; D remains unclear. The J call may be mistaken, given a closer DNA end match to TRBJ2-7. Germline lookup yields CDR1 SGDLS and CDR2 YYNGEE. This CDR3 comprises 15 residues. CDR3 coding DNA: TGTGCCAGCAGCGTAGCCCCAAACACGAACTACGAGCAGTACTTC. Its protein product is CASSVAPNTNYEQYF.

This clonotype appeared a few times. This sequence joins TRBV4-2 and TRBJ2-1; D not certain. The CDR3 spans 13 residues. Germline CDR1 is LGHNA and CDR2 is YNFKEQ. V was pared by 0 bases and J by 4 bases, with 4 bases between. The CDR3, as DNA: TGTGCCAGCAGCCAAGATGTTTACAATGAGCAGTTCTTC. This gives the protein CASSQDVYNEQFF.

CDR3 in DNA: TGTGCCAGCAGCCCGAATCCCTCAGGGTCGGGGTTTGAGCAGTTCTTC. It is translated as CASSPNPSGSGFEQFF. V and J are TRBV7-2 and TRBJ2-1; D is tentatively TRBD1 or TRBD2 (5 bases each). The CDR3 extends over 16 amino acids. The V and J ends lost 5 bases and 9 bases respectively, with 23 bases between them. CDR1 and CDR2 (germline): SGHTA, FQGNSA.